The entry that follows covers one T cell receptor (beta chain) sequence. Its antigen is not identified. The CDR3 loop spans 14 amino acids. With V trimmed by 5 bases and J by 4 bases, 10 bases remained unmatched. The V gene's germline CDR1 is SQVTM and CDR2 ANQGSEA. This record belongs to a study of identical twins. MiXCR was run by TCRdb on the 5' RACE reads, yielding one entry per CDR3 protein. The sample shows fewer than 350,000 distinct CDR3 sequences, about 8.3% of them seen only once. Study-wide points: Within cord blood, abundant beta clonotypes carried fewer insertions, but memory repertoires showed no such trend. Models predicted less out-of-frame TCR alpha sharing in monozygotic twins than was found.

The sample was also linked to a second study, of yellow fever vaccine responses in identical twins.

Sequencing used memory (CD45RO+) T cells sorted from blood. The receptor was derived from a woman younger than 30 in good health. The chain recombines TRBV29-1 with TRBJ1-2, with TRBD1 identical over 7 bases. In nucleotides, the CDR3 is TGCAGCGTTCGTCTACAGGGGTTAGGCTATGGCTACACCTTC. Protein product: CSVRLQGLGYGYTF.